This T cell receptor (beta chain) was sequenced for a study of cytomegalovirus exposure and HLA in healthy donors. About the research overall: A preliminary data release comprised 70 million to 95 million unique TCRs obtained from HLA-typed donors. Whole-study findings and limits: By HLA locus, TCR association rates varied in a later analysis, with DRB1 showing the most and HLA-C the fewest. Immune exposure data for these donors was limited to CMV serostatus.

PCR used 60 Vbeta primers and 13 Jbeta primers. Profiling relied on immunoSEQ multiplex PCR, and the TCRdb table lists in-frame clones only, not all of them. The table for this sample gives under 200,000 clones. As regards this clone: The antigen is undetermined. The junction differs from germline at one of its ends, possibly a read error.

The study sampled nominally healthy donors, though unrecorded immune exposures were likely. Germline V CDR1 and CDR2: SGHAT, FQNNGV. The CDR3 sequence is 18 residues long. Sequenced sample: PBMCs. This clonotype was obtained from a man aged 30 to 39 in good health and CMV-seronegative. The chain is built from TRBV11-2 and TRBJ2-6; 9 nucleotides agree with TRBD1. The CDR3 nucleotides read TGTGTCAGCAGCGAGGGCACAGGGGGCAGGTCTGGGGCCAACGTCCTGACTTTC. This gives the protein CVSSEGTGGRSGANVLTF.